This entry lists 2 T cell receptor beta chains sequenced from one sample in a study of CD8 T cells in Susac syndrome. RNA was extracted with the RNeasy kit, and a quantity of roughly 0.5 to 1 ug was reverse transcribed using random hexamers. Each CDR3 protein gets one entry after TCRdb re-called the immunoSEQ multiplex PCR reads with MiXCR. The table shows approximately 79,000 distinct CDR3 sequences, with approximately 93% occurring only once. Sequenced input: CD8+ T cells from PBMCs. The receptors originated from a human donor with Susac syndrome.

The CDR3 here is CASSPRPLAGRETQYF. The CDR3 region has the DNA TGTGCCAGCAGCCCCAGACCACTAGCGGGAAGGGAGACCCAGTACTTC. The chain carries TRBV7-2 and TRBJ2-5; TRBD2 aligns across 10 bases. The CDR3 sequence is 16 residues long. After removal of 5 bases from V and 5 bases from J, the junction contained 11 bases not matched to a gene. Germline-derived CDR1 and CDR2 are SGHTA and FQGNSA. Full variable domain (outside the CDR3, taken from reference TRBV7-2 and TRBJ2-5): GAGVSQSPSNKVTEKGKDVELRCDPISGHTALYWYRQSLGQGLEFLIYFQGNSAPDKSGLPSDRFSAERTGGSVSTLTIQRTQQEDSAVYLCASSPRPLAGRETQYFGPGTRLLVL.

V and J are TRBV9 and TRBJ2-3, with a possible D match to TRBD2 (5 bases). Trimming took 4 bases from V and 6 from J, leaving 12 bases between them. Germline CDR1 SGDLS, CDR2 YYNGEE. This CDR3 is built from 13 residues. This CDR3 is CASSPRLFDTQYF. The CDR3 DNA reads as TGTGCCAGCAGCCCCAGACTATTTGATACGCAGTATTTT.